This TCR beta chain was identified during a study of beta chain features in type 1 diabetes. General observations from the study: Within each of all four CD4+ subsets, Type 1 diabetes patients had TCRB CDR3s that were moderately but significantly shorter.

Reverse transcription of all isolated RNA meant that expressed TCRB transcripts were sequenced. The assay was immunoSEQ multiplex PCR, and TCRdb's table has in-frame clones only and misses some. The data show about 340,000 clones, with approximately 13% seen just once and over 0.014% held by the top ten. J lost 2 bases, V lost 5 bases, and 2 bases had no gene match. The CDR3 has 13 residues. The germline CDR1 and CDR2 sequences are SGHNT and YENEEA. A single heparinised draw of around 0.11 L on average was taken per donor. Regarding this clone: Antigen: not known.

Sequencing input: naive CD4+ T cells from blood. This TCR derives from a woman between 18 and 29 years old with type 1 diabetes. This chain links TRBV11-3 with TRBJ2-5; 7 nucleotides match TRBD1. The chain's CDR3 is CASSQGQQETQYF. CDR3 in DNA: TGTGCCAGCAGCCAGGGACAGCAAGAGACCCAGTACTTC.